A selection of T cell receptor beta chains follows, all from one sample in a study of blood T cell repertoires in COVID-19. This table comes from immunoSEQ multiplex PCR, and its TCRdb copy is limited to in-frame clones, with some not included. This sample has tens of thousands of clones, with over 80% found just once. Sequencing used peripheral blood. These TCRs come from a man between 60 and 75 years old with acute or convalescent COVID-19. CDR3s include the opening cysteine and the closing phenylalanine or tryptophan. A D gene is named only where the DNA matches it firmly.

D gene: TRBD1
CDR3 length: 13
V gene: TRBV19
CDR3 protein: CASTVDRGREQFF

D gene: TRBD2
CDR3 length: 14
V gene: TRBV19
CDR3 protein: CASSSSGSTYEQYF

D gene: -
CDR3 length: 15
V gene: TRBV6-5
CDR3 protein: CASRRAGPLNTEAFF

D gene: TRBD2
CDR3 length: 15
V gene: TRBV14
CDR3 protein: CASSPRTSGTGEQFF

D gene: TRBD1
CDR3 length: 17
V gene: TRBV9
CDR3 protein: CASSVSPGGQGRETQYF

D gene: TRBD1
CDR3 length: 14
V gene: TRBV5-6
CDR3 protein: CASSLARGLGGYTF

D gene: -
CDR3 length: 14
V gene: TRBV7-2
CDR3 protein: CASSPSWNTGELFF

D gene: -
CDR3 length: 12
V gene: TRBV18
CDR3 protein: CASSPSSAEAFF

D gene: TRBD2
CDR3 length: 13
V gene: TRBV7-3
CDR3 protein: CASSPGGEGEQFF

D gene: -
CDR3 length: 11
V gene: TRBV18
CDR3 protein: CASSPSDTIYF

D gene: TRBD2
CDR3 length: 17
V gene: TRBV4-3
CDR3 protein: CASSQGLSLAVQETQYF

D gene: TRBD1
CDR3 length: 15
V gene: TRBV25-1
CDR3 protein: CASSESDRVYNEQFF

D gene: -
CDR3 length: 13
V gene: TRBV10-3
CDR3 protein: CAIAPGEGNTIYF

D gene: TRBD1
CDR3 length: 15
V gene: TRBV19
CDR3 protein: CASRSAGQGNTEAFF

D gene: TRBD1
CDR3 length: 18
V gene: TRBV5-6
CDR3 protein: CASSPITARDRGSYGYTF